This T cell receptor beta chain was sequenced in a study of immune evolution from preneoplasia to lung adenocarcinoma (dated by TCRdb to the early 2020s). The study in broad terms: HLA loss of heterozygosity was observed in roughly 6.8%, 16% and 36% of AIS, MIA and ADC lesions, respectively, and was not observed in any AAH lesions. The study combined immune gene expression, TCR sequencing and multiplex immunofluorescence to profile immune contexture across lung adenocarcinoma precursors and invasive adenocarcinoma. Resected precursor lesions (AAH, AIS, MIA) and invasive adenocarcinomas were compared with paired morphologically normal lung tissue. The sample size depended on which specimens were available, not on a prior power calculation. The immune data were integrated with whole exome sequencing and methylation data obtained from the same cohort of nodules. The overall cohort comprised 53 patients with pulmonary nodules who underwent surgical resection. The TCR sequencing data were obtained from around 46 patients. According to the study, roughly 100 samples were used for TCR sequencing. POLYSOLVER was used to infer Class I HLA alleles from exome data, and LOHHLA was used to detect allele-specific HLA loss. General findings and caveats noted by the study authors: The highest top T cell clone frequencies were observed in normal lung, and a progressive decrease in top T cell clone frequencies appeared to occur from AAH through AIS, MIA and invasive adenocarcinoma. Clonality was highest in normal lung, while later-stage lesions appeared to have lower clonality but higher T cell density and diversity. Because every patient came from Japan and China, how well the results apply to Western populations was uncertain. The highest T cell clonality was observed in KRAS-mutant nodules compared with EGFR-mutant or double wild-type lesions. The findings reflected association rather than direct causation, and larger cohorts with long-term follow-up and longitudinal biopsies were considered necessary.

TCR beta CDR3 regions were sequenced from DNA using the immunoSEQ hsTCRbeta Kit. For the original study's pipeline: The ImmunoSEQ Analyzer was used to analyse the TCR sequencing data. T cell clonality was defined as 1 minus Pielou's evenness, calculated on productive rearrangements. The inverse Simpson index, applied to productive templates, was used to measure T cell diversity. T cell density was TCR beta template counts normalized to usable DNA, estimated by amplifying and sequencing housekeeping genes. Two-sided Kruskal-Wallis tests were used to compare TCR metrics across histologic stages. In its TCRdb copy, this immuneACCESS table keeps in-frame sequences only and misses some clones. Where compared with another copy, unresolved V genes explain less than half of these, and the others have no known cause. The DNA was the basis for D and trimming; V, J and clone size are from that table. Here the sample has 8,000 to 9,500 clones; 82% occur a single time. The top ten clonotypes cover 2.8% of the sample.

With regard to this clone: Its recognized antigen is unknown. No quality values exist for individual bases; no much larger clone is one base distant.

Between the mid-2010s and the late 2010s, the patients underwent resection in either Japan or China. Two lung cancer pathologists independently reviewed H&E slides to confirm the histologic diagnosis of every case. Premalignant or tumor cells were enriched for nucleic acid extraction by macro-dissection performed after pathologic assessment. DNA was isolated from FFPE tissue using the AllPrep DNA/RNA FFPE Kit. The CDR3 starts with the cysteine, ends with the phenylalanine, and has 15 residues. CDR3 DNA only is kept here, 45 bases in frame from base 1. V was cut back by 2 bases and J by 5 bases, leaving a gap of 15 bases between them. In the germline V gene, CDR1 corresponds to SGHAT and CDR2 to FQNNGV.

The TCR comes from a person aged 70 to 80 with lung adenocarcinoma. The rearranged segments are TRBV11-2 and TRBJ1-2; perhaps TRBD1 is the D gene, with 6 bases matching. The material sequenced was FFPE minimally invasive lung adenocarcinoma tissue. What the cell subset or site label conveys for this sample: micro-invasive lung adenocarcinoma (MIA). The CDR3 sequence is CASSLQAGGAYGYTF. The sequenced DNA: TGTGCCAGCAGCTTACAGGCGGGGGGGGCGTATGGCTACACCTTC. The CDR3, completed at both ends by the reference TRBV11-2 and TRBJ1-2 genes, gives the full variable domain EAGVAQSPRYKIIEKRQSVAFWCNPISGHATLYWYQQILGQGPKLLIQFQNNGVVDDSQLPKDRFSAERLKGVDSTLKIQPAKLEDSAVYLCASSLQAGGAYGYTFGSGTRLTVV.